Below are 9 T cell receptor beta chains sequenced from a single sample in a study of technical replicates of blood from a few donors. Data came from immunoSEQ multiplex PCR; TCRdb stores just in-frame clones and leaves some out. The top ten hold roughly 0.4% of the sample, which has approximately 78,000 clones, more than 90% seen once. Sequenced material: T cells isolated from PBMCs. The receptors were gathered from a human donor in good health.

This chain connects TRBV30 to TRBJ2-5; the match to TRBD2 covers 10 bases. With 8 bases clipped from V and 3 bases from J, the junction kept 6 bases outside the gene matches. CDR1 and CDR2 from the germline V gene are GTSNPN and SVGIG (reference sequence). The CDR3 runs to 13 residues. The DNA for the CDR3 is TGTGCCGGAAATCTAGCGGGAGAAGAGACCCAGTACTTC. As protein: CAGNLAGEETQYF.

The CDR3 DNA is TGTGCCAGCAGTGAAGCGTTATATAATGGCGAGGGATATCAGCCCCAGCATTTT. Translating gives CASSEALYNGEGYQPQHF. The V call is TRBV6-1, the J call TRBJ1-5; D remains unclear. Trimming removed 0 bases from V and 5 bases from J, with 20 bases in between. Germline CDR1 MNHNS, CDR2 SASEGT. This CDR3 has 18 amino acids.

The V call is TRBV4-2, the J call TRBJ2-4; tentative D call: TRBD1 (5 bases). Germline CDR1 is LGHNA and CDR2 is YNFKEQ. This CDR3 spans 14 amino acids. Trimming removed 6 bases from V and 0 bases from J, with 9 bases in between. Here the CDR3 reads CASREDRAKNIQYF. The CDR3 nucleotides are TGTGCCAGCAGGGAAGACAGAGCCAAAAACATTCAGTACTTC.

The rearrangement uses TRBV6-1 and TRBJ2-3, with TRBD2 matching 11 bases. The CDR3 consists of 15 residues. Germline CDR1 and CDR2: MNHNS and SASEGT. J gave up 4 bases and V 2 bases, and 2 bases lay outside the gene matches. The CDR3 loop is CASSETSGSSDTQYF. Here the CDR3 DNA reads TGTGCCAGCAGTGAAACTAGCGGGAGTTCAGATACGCAGTATTTT.

This chain joins TRBV2 and TRBJ2-3, with 9 bases matching TRBD2. The V gene end was trimmed by 11 bases and the J gene end by 5 bases; junction bases not matched to a gene: 11. CDR3 length equals 14 residues. Germline lookup yields CDR1 SNHLY and CDR2 FYNNEI. The CDR3 protein is CARREAGGGDTQYF. CDR3 DNA: TGTGCCCGAAGGGAAGCGGGAGGAGGAGATACGCAGTATTTT.

V and J are TRBV7-2 and TRBJ2-7, with 7 bases fitting TRBD1. Germline-derived CDR1 and CDR2 are SGHTA and FQGNSA. The trim removed 5 bases at V and 2 bases at J, leaving 6 bases unmatched. The CDR3 contains 14 residues. The CDR3 is CASSNRGSTYEQYF. The CDR3 DNA follows: TGTGCCAGCAGCAACAGGGGCTCCACCTACGAGCAGTACTTC.

V is TRBV2 and J is TRBJ1-5, with D possibly being TRBD1 (5 bases). Germline assignment: CDR1 SNHLY and CDR2 FYNNEI. The V end was cut by 7 bases, the J end by 3 bases, with 13 bases between. The CDR3 spans 14 residues. The CDR3 protein is CASTLGGNNQPQHF. The CDR3, as DNA: TGTGCCAGCACCCTGGGGGGGAACAATCAGCCCCAGCATTTT.

The V call is TRBV7-9, the J call TRBJ1-4; perhaps TRBD1 as D (5 bases). The CDR3 runs 15 residues. V lost 2 bases, J lost 4 bases, and 11 bases lay in between. The V gene's germline CDR1 is SEHNR and CDR2 FQNEAQ (reference sequence). The CDR3 DNA follows: TGTGCCAGCAGCTTAAAGTTCGACAGTAATGAAAAACTGTTTTTT. This gives the protein CASSLKFDSNEKLFF.

This clone was observed a single time. The chain combines TRBV29-1 with TRBJ2-3; D ambiguous. V was clipped by 4 bases and J by 4 bases, with 18 bases between them. The CDR3 length is 15 residues. From germline, CDR1 is SQVTM and CDR2 ANQGSEA. CDR3 loop: CSVVFAVESPDTQYF. The CDR3 DNA reads TGCAGCGTTGTCTTTGCGGTAGAGTCCCCAGATACGCAGTATTTT.